This record covers a single TCR beta chain. This entry comes from a study of cytomegalovirus exposure and HLA in healthy donors. The CDR3 is 14 amino acids. Germline V lookup: CDR1 MNHEY, CDR2 SVGAGI. With V trimmed by 2 bases and J by 6 bases, 3 bases remained unmatched. The PCR had 60 Vbeta and 13 Jbeta primers. Data came from immunoSEQ multiplex PCR; TCRdb stores just in-frame clones and leaves some out. The sample yields approximately 170,000 clones, around 86% seen once. The chain links TRBV6-5 to TRBJ2-4; 8 bases match TRBD2. Material: PBMCs. The sequence was collected from a man over 45 in good health and CMV-seropositive. CDR3 sequence (DNA): TGTGCCAGCAGTTACGCAGCGGGAGTAAACATTCAGTACTTC. Protein sequence: CASSYAAGVNIQYF.